Listed below are T cell receptor beta chains from one sample, sequenced in a study of shared clonotypes between healthy human individuals. Some clones are missing from TCRdb's copy, which holds only in-frame ones; the method was immunoSEQ multiplex PCR. The sample records 2 million to 2.5 million clones, approximately 93% being singletons. Material for sequencing was naive CD4+ T cells from PBMCs. The receptors were sampled from a man between 18 and 29 years old in good health. Some clones in this sample may be carry-over from other donors' samples. Both conserved end residues are part of each CDR3. D genes are given only for firm matches. Clone size appears in some rows only: once, few, many, or a class for an expanded clone.

cdr3_nt	cdr3_aa	d_call	j_call	clone_size	v_call
TGTGCCAGCAGCTTGGCAATGGGCACTAATGAAAAACTGTTTTTT	CASSLAMGTNEKLFF	-	TRBJ1-4	-	TRBV5-5
TGTGCCAGCAGTTCCCGCCGGGGCAGAGGGCGGGAGCAGTACTTC	CASSSRRGRGREQYF	-	TRBJ2-7	-	TRBV28
TGCGCCAGCAGCTTGGTTACAGGCGACTACACCTTC	CASSLVTGDYTF	-	TRBJ1-2	-	TRBV5-1
TGCGCCAGCAGCTTGTATGGGACAGGGGGTAATGAGCAGTTCTTC	CASSLYGTGGNEQFF	TRBD1	TRBJ2-1	-	TRBV5-1
TGTGCCAGCTCACCGGAGGGTCGAAGCGAAAAACTGTTTTTT	CASSPEGRSEKLFF	-	TRBJ1-4	-	TRBV18
TGTGCCATCAGTGCGATACAGGGGGTTTGGGGCTACACCTTC	CAISAIQGVWGYTF	TRBD1	TRBJ1-2	-	TRBV10-3
TGTGCCAGCAGCTCCCCCGGGGGGTCGGCCAAAAACATTCAGTACTTC	CASSSPGGSAKNIQYF	TRBD2	TRBJ2-4	-	TRBV7-6
TGTGCCACCAGCAGAGGACGGGGGCCGGGAACAGATACGCAGTATTTT	CATSRGRGPGTDTQYF	-	TRBJ2-3	-	TRBV15
TGTGCCAGCAGTGAAAGGACTAGCGGGAGCAGCTCCTACGAGCAGTACTTC	CASSERTSGSSSYEQYF	TRBD2	TRBJ2-7	-	TRBV28
TGTGCCAGCAGCCCACAGGGGTACTATGGCTACACCTTC	CASSPQGYYGYTF	TRBD1	TRBJ1-2	-	TRBV27
TGCGCCAGCAGCCTTGATCGGGAGGGCTACACCTTC	CASSLDREGYTF	-	TRBJ1-2	-	TRBV5-1
TGTGCCAGCAGTTTTGGACTAGTCGGCCGTGAGACCCAGTACTTC	CASSFGLVGRETQYF	TRBD2	TRBJ2-5	-	TRBV28
TGTGCCAGCAGACTAGCGGGAGGGCCTGTTGAGCAGTTCTTC	CASRLAGGPVEQFF	TRBD2	TRBJ2-1	-	TRBV7-2
TGTGCCAGCTCAGGGGACAGGGTTCGTCCCGGGGAGCTGTTTTTT	CASSGDRVRPGELFF	TRBD1	TRBJ2-2	-	TRBV18
TGTGCCAGCAGCTTAGGACAGGGGGTAGGAGCGCTGTACTTC	CASSLGQGVGALYF	TRBD1	TRBJ2-7	-	TRBV5-4
TGTGCCAGCAGTCCGGGGGTGTACCAAGAGACCCAGTACTTC	CASSPGVYQETQYF	-	TRBJ2-5	-	TRBV28
TGTGCCAGCAGCTTGGTGGCCTCGAACACTGAAGCTTTCTTT	CASSLVASNTEAFF	-	TRBJ1-1	-	TRBV5-5
TGTGCCAGCAGCCCAGACAGGGAAGGGTATGGCTACACCTTC	CASSPDREGYGYTF	TRBD1	TRBJ1-2	-	TRBV6-6
TGTGCCAGCAGCTTAGGTCAGCTTAGCACAGATACGCAGTATTTT	CASSLGQLSTDTQYF	-	TRBJ2-3	once	TRBV5-4
TGCGCCAGCAGCTCGGGTGGGTCGAACCAAGAGACCCAGTACTTC	CASSSGGSNQETQYF	-	TRBJ2-5	-	TRBV5-1
TGTGCCAGCAGTCGGGACAAGACCTACGAGCAGTACTTC	CASSRDKTYEQYF	-	TRBJ2-7	-	TRBV6-1
TGTGCCAGCACTAAACAGGGCCTGTTAACCGAGCAGTACTTC	CASTKQGLLTEQYF	-	TRBJ2-7	-	TRBV6-1
TGTGCCAGCAGCTTATTGGGGGCCGCCTCTAATTATCAGCCCCAGCATTTT	CASSLLGAASNYQPQHF	-	TRBJ1-5	-	TRBV7-2
TGTGCCTGGAGTGTACAAGTGGGGGGCTACAATGAGCAGTTCTTC	CAWSVQVGGYNEQFF	-	TRBJ2-1	-	TRBV30
TGTGCCAGCTCACCGATGCATAGAGGGACAAGGGGACCTCAGGGATACGAGCAGTACTTC	CASSPMHRGTRGPQGYEQYF	-	TRBJ2-7	-	TRBV18
TGTGCCTGGAGTAGCCGGGAAAATACGCAGTATTTT	CAWSSRENTQYF	-	TRBJ2-3	-	TRBV30